The next 24 T cell receptor beta chains were all read from a single sample in a study of OX40 agonist ivuxolimab in advanced cancers. Libraries were prepared by immunoSEQ multiplex PCR; TCRdb keeps only in-frame clonotypes and omits some of them. The sample lists around 14,000 clones, 65% to 75% occurring once. This material consisted of CD4+ or CD8+ T cells sorted from blood, taken in a trial of the OX40 agonist ivuxolimab. Every receptor here comes from an adult with an advanced solid tumor such as melanoma, head and neck, liver or kidney cancer.

V usage is TRBV7-9 and J usage is TRBJ2-7; D gene ambiguous. The V gene lost 4 bases and the J gene lost 3 bases, with 4 bases spanning the gap. This CDR3 contains 11 residues. Germline V gene data show CDR1 as SEHNR and CDR2 as FQNEAQ (reference sequence). The CDR3 DNA sequence: TGTGCCAGCAGCTCCTACTACGAGCAGTACTTC. It yields the protein CASSSYYEQYF. Based on the CDR3 plus reference TRBV7-9 and TRBJ2-7, the full variable domain is DTGVSQNPRHKITKRGQNVTFRCDPISEHNRLYWYRQTLGQGPEFLTYFQNEAQLEKSRLLSDRFSAERPKGSFSTLEIQRTEQGDSAMYLCASSSYYEQYFGPGTRLTVT.

The J gene is TRBJ2-1, the V gene TRBV5-6, with TRBD1 as a possible D gene (6 bases). Trimming removed 3 bases from V and 9 bases from J, with 7 bases in between. This CDR3 spans 11 amino acids. Germline CDR1 reads SGHDT; CDR2 reads YYEEEE. As DNA, the CDR3 is TGTGCCAGCAGCTGGACAGTTGAGCAGTTCTTC. Its translation: CASSWTVEQFF.

This clone was picked up a small number of times. J is TRBJ1-4 and V is TRBV19; D may be TRBD1 (6 bases). The CDR3 extends over 14 amino acids. Trimming removed 7 bases from V and 0 bases from J, with 9 bases in between. The germline CDR1 and CDR2 sequences are LNHDA and SQIVND (reference sequence). CDR3 residues: CASTHRATNEKLFF. CDR3 bases: TGTGCCAGTACCCACAGGGCAACTAATGAAAAACTGTTTTTT.

The rearrangement joins TRBV27 to TRBJ1-6; no firm D call. Trimming took off 8 bases at V and 7 bases at J, with 6 bases between the two ends. The germline CDR1 and CDR2 sequences are MNHEY and SMNVEV (reference sequence). The length of the CDR3 is 11 residues. CDR3 sequence (DNA): TGTGCCAGCTCCCTCAATTCACCCCTCCACTTT. This codes for CASSLNSPLHF.

CDR3 in amino acids: CASRLTTGTEQYF. CDR3 DNA sequence: TGTGCCAGCAGACTTACCACAGGGACCGAGCAGTACTTC. J is TRBJ2-7 and V is TRBV6-5, with a tentative D call TRBD1 (6 bases). This CDR3 spans 13 amino acids. Germline loops: CDR1 MNHEY, CDR2 SVGAGI. V was cut by 6 bases and J by 6 bases, with 15 bases left in between.

This clone was observed a handful of times. The chain carries TRBV11-2 and TRBJ2-7, with 7 positions matching TRBD2. The CDR3 has 16 residues. V shed 5 bases, J shed 2 bases, and the junction held 12 bases outside the gene matches. CDR1 and CDR2 from the germline V gene are SGHAT and FQNNGV. The CDR3 DNA follows: TGTGCCAGCAGCCCTGTAAGGCTAGCGGACCCCTACGAGCAGTACTTC. It specifies CASSPVRLADPYEQYF.

A word on this clone: A much larger clone lies a single base off, so this may be a read error. The chain links TRBV4-3 to TRBJ2-2; tentatively, D is TRBD2 (6 bases). With 4 bases removed from V and 6 bases from J, the gap between germline ends came to 18 bases. The CDR3 spans 16 residues. Germline V CDR1 and CDR2: LGHNA, YSLEER. CDR3 nucleotides: TGCGCCAGCAGCCCTTTCCTAGCGAGAGTGTCCGGGGAGCTGTTTTTT. Amino acids: CASSPFLARVSGELFF.

The chain combines TRBV6-4 with TRBJ1-3, with D hard to call. The CDR3 sequence is 14 residues long. Germline lookup yields CDR1 MRHNA and CDR2 SNTAGT. With 2 bases removed from V and 0 bases from J, the gap between germline ends came to 5 bases. CDR3 in DNA: TGTGCCAGCAGTGACGGCGTCTCTGGAAACACCATATATTTT. Its protein is CASSDGVSGNTIYF.

This clone occurred a few times. This chain links TRBV5-6 with TRBJ2-1; D remains unclear. V shed 3 bases and J shed 8 bases, with 15 bases lying between them. CDR3 length equals 14 residues. The V gene's germline CDR1 is SGHDT and CDR2 YYEEEE. Here the CDR3 DNA reads TGTGCCAGCAGCTCCGCCCCCAATATCTATGAGCAGTTCTTC. It is translated as CASSSAPNIYEQFF.

This chain connects TRBV7-2 to TRBJ2-2, with D possibly called TRBD1 or TRBD2 (6 bases each). This CDR3 contains 16 residues. Germline values: CDR1 SGHTA, CDR2 FQGNSA. V lost 5 bases and J lost 7, with 20 bases in between. The CDR3: CASSRGGPGPNGELFF. DNA for the CDR3: TGTGCCAGCAGCCGTGGGGGGCCCGGTCCGAACGGGGAGCTGTTTTTT. Full variable domain (missing parts from reference TRBV7-2 and TRBJ2-2): GAGVSQSPSNKVTEKGKDVELRCDPISGHTALYWYRQSLGQGLEFLIYFQGNSAPDKSGLPSDRFSAERTGGSVSTLTIQRTQQEDSAVYLCASSRGGPGPNGELFFGEGSRLTVL.

By share, this clone ranks as medium-sized. The rearrangement links TRBV4-1 to TRBJ1-5; D unresolved. V was shortened by 3 bases and J by 7 bases, with 16 bases between the two germline ends. CDR3 size: 15 residues. The germline gives CDR1 MGHRA, CDR2 YSYEKL. In DNA, the CDR3 is TGCGCCAGCAGCCACCACGCAAGGGTAGAACAGCCCCAGCATTTT. This encodes CASSHHARVEQPQHF.

The V and J genes are TRBV28 and TRBJ2-7; D is unclear. V lost 3 bases and J 3 bases, leaving 15 bases between the germline ends. The CDR3 contains 15 residues. Germline values: CDR1 MDHEN, CDR2 SYDVKM. The CDR3 protein is CASSFGPGVYYEQYF. For the CDR3, the DNA is TGTGCCAGCAGTTTCGGTCCAGGAGTTTACTACGAGCAGTACTTC. The whole variable domain, remainder taken from reference TRBV28 and TRBJ2-7, is DVKVTQSSRYLVKRTGEKVFLECVQDMDHENMFWYRQDPGLGLRLIYFSYDVKMKEKGDIPEGYSVSREKKERFSLILESASTNQTSMYLCASSFGPGVYYEQYFGPGTRLTVT.

The gene calls are TRBV7-9 and TRBJ2-5; D unclear. V lost 10 bases and J 2 bases, leaving 17 bases between the germline ends. There are 14 residues in the CDR3. Germline V gene sequence: CDR1 SEHNR, CDR2 FQNEAQ (reference sequence). CDR3 nucleotides: TGTGCCACTAAGCCGTCCGGAGTTCAAGAGACCCAGTACTTC. Translating it yields CATKPSGVQETQYF.

V and J are TRBV2 and TRBJ1-2; D gene ambiguous. Per the germline V gene, CDR1 is SNHLY and CDR2 is FYNNEI. The CDR3 length is 12 residues. V was clipped by 7 bases and J by 4 bases, with 10 bases between them. For the CDR3, the DNA is TGTGCCAGCACCGGTGTTGTCTATGGCTACACCTTC. Translating gives CASTGVVYGYTF.

This clone showed up just once. The genes are TRBV5-6 and TRBJ1-4; D unclear. The CDR3 covers 13 residues. Per the germline V gene, CDR1 is SGHDT and CDR2 is YYEEEE. Trimming took off 2 bases at V and 6 bases at J, with 8 bases between the two ends. CDR3 nucleotides: TGTGCCAGCAGCTTAGGAGGTGATGAAAAACTGTTTTTT. This encodes CASSLGGDEKLFF.

The chain uses TRBV27 and TRBJ2-7; D possibly corresponds to TRBD2 (6 bases). V was clipped by 11 bases and J by 4 bases, with 15 bases between them. CDR1 is MNHEY and CDR2 is SMNVEV in the germline V gene (reference sequence). This CDR3 spans 12 amino acids. In DNA, the CDR3 is TGTGCCTCCAGTGGAGGGGCGTACGAGCAGTACTTC. Its protein is CASSGGAYEQYF.

This chain uses TRBV7-2 with TRBJ2-3; no definite D call. V was trimmed by 4 bases and J by 0 bases, leaving 5 bases between them. This CDR3 comprises 13 residues. In germline, CDR1 is SGHTA, CDR2 FQGNSA. Here the CDR3 DNA reads TGTGCCAGCAGCTCGTCTAGCACAGATACGCAGTATTTT. This translates into CASSSSSTDTQYF.

This clone was counted only a few times. In nucleotides, the CDR3 is TGTGCCAGCAGTCGATTTCAGAGCAATCAGCCCCAGCATTTT. Encoded protein: CASSRFQSNQPQHF. The V and J genes are TRBV6-5 and TRBJ1-5; no clear D gene. The CDR3 spans 14 residues. Germline CDR1 MNHEY, CDR2 SVGAGI. Trimming pared 5 bases from V and 1 base from J, leaving 9 bases between.

The chain uses TRBV12-5 and TRBJ2-1; 13 bases are a match to TRBD2. V trimming: 5 bases; J trimming: 2 bases; junction bases outside the gene matches: 9. Germline-derived CDR1 and CDR2 are LGHNT and FRNRAP. CDR3 size: 18 residues. The DNA for the CDR3 is TGTGCTAGTGGTGGACTAGCGGGAGATCCGCCCACCTACAATGAGCAGTTCTTC. It specifies CASGGLAGDPPTYNEQFF.

The V and J genes are TRBV5-1 and TRBJ2-7; 8 bases map to TRBD2. Germline CDR1 reads SGHRS; CDR2 reads YFSETQ. The CDR3 sequence is 14 residues long. J lost 5 bases, V lost 4 bases, and 8 bases had no gene match. The CDR3 loop reads CASSPSGTSDEQYF. CDR3 bases: TGCGCCAGCAGCCCGTCCGGGACTAGTGACGAGCAGTACTTC.

This sequence joins TRBV5-6 and TRBJ2-7; 9 nucleotides agree with TRBD1. This CDR3 is 12 amino acids long. Germline CDR1 is SGHDT and CDR2 is YYEEEE. Unmatched junction bases numbered 8, after V lost 4 bases and J lost 12 bases. CDR3 loop: CASSRPGQGSYF. The CDR3 DNA follows: TGTGCCAGCAGCCGGCCAGGACAGGGGTCGTACTTC.

The chain carries TRBV10-1 and TRBJ2-2; 8 bases map to TRBD1. Germline values: CDR1 WNHNN, CDR2 SYGVQD (reference sequence). The CDR3 totals 17 residues. Trimming at V came to 0 bases and at J to 1 base, leaving 4 bases not matched to a gene. DNA of the CDR3: TGCGCCAGCAGTGAGTCGCCGGGACAGGAGAACACCGGGGAGCTGTTTTTT. Translation gives CASSESPGQENTGELFF.

V gene TRBV18 combines with J gene TRBJ2-1, with TRBD1 matching 9 bases. The CDR3 is made up of 15 amino acids. Germline CDR1 KGHSH, CDR2 LQKENI. J lost 8 bases, V lost 7 bases, and 12 bases had no gene match. CDR3 in DNA: TGTGCCAGCTTTCGATCCGGGACAGGGTTCGATGAGCAGTTCTTC. Translated, it gives CASFRSGTGFDEQFF.

CDR3 amino acids: CASSHLDRTNTEAFF. The CDR3 nucleotides read TGTGCCAGCAGCCACCTAGACAGGACGAACACTGAAGCTTTCTTT. The chain employs TRBV14 and TRBJ1-1; tentatively, D is TRBD1 (6 bases). Deletions cut 3 bases from V and 1 base from J, with 12 bases between. Germline CDR1 is SGHDN and CDR2 is FVKESK. The length of the CDR3 is 15 residues.